This T cell receptor beta chain was found in a study of cytomegalovirus exposure and HLA in healthy donors. Whole-study findings and limits: There were some V segments, including TRBV6-2 and TRBV6-3, excluded as indistinguishable. Highly shared sequence variants in one cluster were likely a sequencing artifact. Association of approximately 16,000 TCR beta sequences with HLA alleles was found at 0.05 false discovery rate in a later analysis. Presence/absence analysis assumed near-uniform sequencing depth across donors.

In this sample, this clone turned up a few times. Its antigen is not identified. This PCR relied on a set of 60 Vbeta primers and 13 Jbeta primers. Profiled with immunoSEQ multiplex PCR; TCRdb holds only in-frame clones, not every one. This table has around 130,000 clones, 8% to 9.5% appearing once. The V gene end was trimmed by 5 bases and the J gene end by 2 bases; junction bases not matched to a gene: 6. CDR3 size: 16 residues. Germline V lookup: CDR1 LNHDA, CDR2 SQIVND (reference sequence). The chain combines TRBV19 with TRBJ1-5; 10 bases map to TRBD1. This receptor was identified in a man aged 35-49 years in good health and CMV-seronegative. Source material: PBMCs. CDR3 in DNA: TGTGCCAGTAGTCAGACAGGGGGCATTGGCAATCAGCCCCAGCATTTT. Protein product: CASSQTGGIGNQPQHF.